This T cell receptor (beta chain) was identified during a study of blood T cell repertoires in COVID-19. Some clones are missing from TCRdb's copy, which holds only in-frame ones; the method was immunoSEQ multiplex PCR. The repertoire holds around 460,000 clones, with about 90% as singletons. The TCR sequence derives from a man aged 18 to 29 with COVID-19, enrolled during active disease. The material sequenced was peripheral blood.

CDR3 loop: CASSLRSDTRGQETQYF. DNA for the CDR3: TGTGCCAGCAGCCTACGCTCGGACACCAGAGGACAAGAGACCCAGTACTTC. The chain recombines TRBV11-3 with TRBJ2-5, with a possible D match to TRBD1 (5 bases). V was pared by 5 bases and J by 2 bases, with 21 bases between. The CDR3 covers 17 residues. Germline V gives CDR1 SGHNT, CDR2 YENEEA.